A selection of T cell receptor beta chains follows, all from one sample in a study of T cell repertoires in cytomegalovirus infection. Each CDR3 protein is one row after TCRdb ran MiXCR on the reads. The sample lists about 100,000 distinct CDR3 sequences; approximately 15% were seen once. The sequenced sample was PBMCs. The receptors derive from a human donor in good health (CMV status not recorded). Some clones in this sample may be carry-over from other donors' samples. Both conserved end residues are part of each CDR3. A D gene is named only where the DNA matches it firmly. Expanded clones get a size class; other rows say once, few or many, or leave the size out.

J	size	V	D	DNA	CDR3
TRBJ2-4	.	TRBV6-6	.	TGTGCCAGCAGTTACGAGTCTAGGGGCATTCAGTACTTC	CASSYESRGIQYF
TRBJ2-3	.	TRBV12-3/TRBV12-4	.	TGTGCCAGCTTCTGGGAGGGGGAAGATACGCAGTATTTT	CASFWEGEDTQYF
TRBJ1-3	few	TRBV19	.	TGTGCCAGTAGTGGCGGGGCGACAAGATATGGAAACACCATATATTTT	CASSGGATRYGNTIYF
TRBJ1-2	.	TRBV11-2	TRBD1	TGTGCCAGCAGCTCCACCCGAGGGACAGGAAGTGCCTATACGGGTGGCTACACCTTC	CASSSTRGTGSAYTGGYTF
TRBJ1-4	many	TRBV12-3/TRBV12-4	.	TGTGCCAGCAGTTTTGGGACGGGGGAAAAACTGTTTTTT	CASSFGTGEKLFF
TRBJ1-1	.	TRBV20-1	.	TGCAGTGCAGATAGGACAGTAAGCACTGAAGCTTTCTTT	CSADRTVSTEAFF
TRBJ2-1	.	TRBV18	.	TGTGCCAGCTCACCAGACATCTACAATGAGCAGTTCTTC	CASSPDIYNEQFF
TRBJ2-5	many	TRBV7-2	.	TGTGCCAGCAGCCCCCCCCCTGGAGAGACCCAGTACTTC	CASSPPPGETQYF
TRBJ2-3	few	TRBV6-2/TRBV6-3	.	TGTGCCAGCAGGACCACAGGAGATACGCAGTATTTT	CASRTTGDTQYF
TRBJ2-2	.	TRBV7-6	.	TGTGCCACCCGAGAAAGGACGGCCGGGGAGCTGTTTTTT	CATRERTAGELFF
TRBJ2-3	many	TRBV4-2	.	TGTGCCAGCAGCCCTGATACTTCGGTAGATACGCAGTATTTT	CASSPDTSVDTQYF
TRBJ2-3	many	TRBV7-2	TRBD2	TGTGCCAGCAGTTTCTCCACTAGCGGGGGCCGGGATACGCAGTATTTT	CASSFSTSGGRDTQYF
TRBJ2-1	few	TRBV27	TRBD2	TGTGCCAGCAGTGGTGATAGCGGGGGGACTTACGCTGAGCAGTTCTTC	CASSGDSGGTYAEQFF
TRBJ1-3	many	TRBV7-2	TRBD1	TGTGCCAGCAGCGTTGACAGGGGGCGCGTAAACACCATATATTTT	CASSVDRGRVNTIYF
TRBJ2-1	many	TRBV12-3/TRBV12-4	TRBD1	TGTGCCAGCAGTTCCACAGGGGGCGCGTATTTCGGCGTCAATGAGCAGTTCTTC	CASSSTGGAYFGVNEQFF
TRBJ2-7	.	TRBV28	.	TGTGCCAGCAGTTTAACGGCAGGGTATCTGTACGAGCAGTACTTC	CASSLTAGYLYEQYF
TRBJ1-5	.	TRBV24-1	.	TGTGCCACCGCAAAACAGCCCCAGCATTTT	CATAKQPQHF
TRBJ1-1	few	TRBV5-6	.	TGTGCCAGCAGCTCACAAGGGGGTGGAGAAGCTTTCTTT	CASSSQGGGEAFF
TRBJ1-1	few	TRBV29-1	.	TGCAGCGTTGTCTGGGGGCGAGGAGACACTGAAGCTTTCTTT	CSVVWGRGDTEAFF
TRBJ2-3	many	TRBV6-1	.	TGTGCCAGCAGGCCGTTGACAGGACCCACAGATACGCAGTATTTT	CASRPLTGPTDTQYF
TRBJ1-2	many	TRBV7-2	.	TGTGCCAGCAGCGTCGACAGATATGGCTACACCTTC	CASSVDRYGYTF
TRBJ2-3	.	TRBV5-1	.	TGCGCCAGCAGCTTGGCGGCGCAAGCAACAGATACGCAGTATTTT	CASSLAAQATDTQYF
TRBJ2-3	many	TRBV7-2	TRBD2	TGTGCCAGCAGCTTGACTAGCGGGGACACAGATACGCAGTATTTT	CASSLTSGDTDTQYF
TRBJ1-1	many	TRBV7-2	.	TGTGCCAGCAGCTGGAAGAGGAACACTGAAGCTTTCTTT	CASSWKRNTEAFF
TRBJ2-3	many	TRBV2	.	TGTGCCAGCAGTGAAGCAAAGAGAGGTACAGATACGCAGTATTTT	CASSEAKRGTDTQYF
TRBJ2-5	few	TRBV28	.	TGTGCCAGCAGTTTGCAGGTGGGGACCCAGTACTTC	CASSLQVGTQYF
TRBJ1-1	.	TRBV9	TRBD1	TGTGCCAGCAGCGTATTGGACAGGGTCTTGAACACTGAAGCTTTCTTT	CASSVLDRVLNTEAFF
TRBJ2-7	few	TRBV25-1	.	TGTGCCAGCAGTGGGGCGGGTTCCTACGAGCAGTACTTC	CASSGAGSYEQYF
TRBJ1-2	.	TRBV9	.	TGTGCCAGCAGCCAAGAGCAGGGCCCTGGCTATGGCTACACCTTC	CASSQEQGPGYGYTF
TRBJ2-3	few	TRBV10-3	TRBD2	TGTGCCATCAGTGAGTCTCGGGGGGGCGCAGATACGCAGTATTTT	CAISESRGGADTQYF
TRBJ2-7	many	TRBV7-3	.	TGTGCCAGCAGCTTTACCCTCGGCGGGGAGCAGTACTTC	CASSFTLGGEQYF
TRBJ2-1	many	TRBV12-3/TRBV12-4	.	TGTGCCAGCAGTTCTCGGACAGTTCAAGGTGAGCAGTTCTTC	CASSSRTVQGEQFF
TRBJ1-3	.	TRBV28	.	TGTGCCAGCAGTGGGACAAGCTCTGGAAACACCATATATTTT	CASSGTSSGNTIYF
TRBJ2-3	few	TRBV10-3	.	TGTGCCATCAGTGAGAGGGTGACGACTTACACAGATACGCAGTATTTT	CAISERVTTYTDTQYF
TRBJ2-3	few	TRBV20-1	TRBD2	TGCAGTGCCGAGAGCGGGGGCACAGATACGCAGTATTTT	CSAESGGTDTQYF
TRBJ2-7	many	TRBV7-3	.	TGTGCCAGCAGCCTAGGGTTATCCTACGAGCAGTACTTC	CASSLGLSYEQYF
TRBJ2-6	.	TRBV11-3	.	TGTGCCAGCAGCTTAGGAGGGGGGCGATCTGGGGCCAACGTCCTGACTTTC	CASSLGGGRSGANVLTF
TRBJ2-1	.	TRBV2	TRBD2	TGTGCCAGCAGTGATCCCGGGACTAGCGGGTGGAATGAGCAGTTCTTC	CASSDPGTSGWNEQFF
TRBJ1-1	many	TRBV7-3	.	TGTGCCAGCAGCGTACAGGGTATGAACACTGAAGCTTTCTTT	CASSVQGMNTEAFF
TRBJ2-1	.	TRBV4-2	TRBD2	TGTGCCAGCAGCCGGACCTTCACTAGCGGCTCCTACAATGAGCAGTTCTTC	CASSRTFTSGSYNEQFF
TRBJ1-2	few	TRBV29-1	TRBD1	TGCAGCGGATCCGGGACAGGGGATGGCTACACCTTC	CSGSGTGDGYTF
TRBJ1-1	many	TRBV30	.	TGTGCCTGGAGTGTTAATGGAGGGATCAACACTGAAGCTTTCTTT	CAWSVNGGINTEAFF
TRBJ2-7	few	TRBV6-2/TRBV6-3	.	TGTGCCAGCAGTTACTCGAATCAGGGGAACTCCTACGAGCAGTACTTC	CASSYSNQGNSYEQYF
TRBJ1-3	many	TRBV11-2	.	TGTGCCAGCAGACGGGTCTCTGGAAACACCATATATTTT	CASRRVSGNTIYF
TRBJ1-1	few	TRBV18	.	TGTGCCAGCTCACCAGGGGACACTGAAGCTTTCTTT	CASSPGDTEAFF
TRBJ1-5	.	TRBV7-2	.	TGTGCCAGCAGCCGAAGGGCGGATCAGCCCCAGCATTTT	CASSRRADQPQHF
TRBJ1-1	few	TRBV30	.	TGTGCCTGGAGTCCTGGGGCCGGTGAAGCTTTCTTT	CAWSPGAGEAFF
TRBJ1-1	few	TRBV20-1	TRBD1	TGCAGTGCTTCCCAGGGACAGGGGGGGAACACTGAAGCTTTCTTT	CSASQGQGGNTEAFF